The 20 T cell receptor beta chains below were found in one sample sequenced in a study of blood T cell repertoires in COVID-19. Sequencing was performed with immunoSEQ multiplex PCR; in TCRdb, only in-frame clones are kept and a portion is missing. Among a few hundred thousand clones listed, around nine tenths were seen once. The specimen sequenced was peripheral blood. These TCRs come from a woman aged 40 to 50 who had recovered from COVID-19.

This clone is a singleton in its sample. CDR3 DNA sequence: TGTGCCAGCAGCGCTACTAGCGCGATATTTCGAGAGACCCAGTACTTC. Encoded protein: CASSATSAIFRETQYF. This rearrangement joins TRBV5-6 to TRBJ2-5; 7 nucleotides agree with TRBD2. The CDR3 consists of 16 residues. The V and J ends lost 4 bases and 4 bases, in that order; junction bases with no gene match: 13. Germline CDR1 and CDR2: SGHDT and YYEEEE. The variable domain in full, completed from reference TRBV5-6 and TRBJ2-5, reads DAGVTQSPTHLIKTRGQQVTLRCSPKSGHDTVSWYQQALGQGPQFIFQYYEEEERQRGNFPDRFSGHQFPNYSSELNVNALLLGDSALYLCASSATSAIFRETQYFGPGTRLLVL.

This clone appeared a single time. This rearrangement joins TRBV5-1 to TRBJ2-5; 7 bases map to TRBD1. V shed 0 bases and J 5 bases; nucleotides not matched to a gene: 10. CDR3 length: 16 amino acids. Germline CDR1 reads SGHRS; CDR2 reads YFSETQ. CDR3 coding DNA: TGCGCCAGCAGCTTGGTTGGATCTGACAGGGTGGAGACCCAGTACTTC. Protein sequence: CASSLVGSDRVETQYF.

The CDR3 spells CASSRQGVAGNTIYF. CDR3 bases: TGTGCCAGCAGCCGACAGGGTGTGGCTGGAAACACCATATATTTT. The J gene is TRBJ1-3, the V gene TRBV3-1 (or the pseudogene TRBV3-2); 7 bases agree with TRBD1. With V trimmed by 4 bases and J by 2 bases, 5 bases remained unmatched. The CDR3 extends over 15 amino acids. CDR1 and CDR2 (germline): LGHDT, YNNKEL (reference sequence).

The gene calls are TRBV6-2 or TRBV6-3 and TRBJ2-3; 8 bases map to TRBD2. CDR1 and CDR2 from the germline V gene are MNHEY and SVGEGT. The junction had 18 bases not matched to a gene; V was cut back by 6 bases and J by 4 bases. The CDR3 is 18 residues long. The CDR3 DNA reads as TGTGCCAGCAGCCCTCCCCGGGTAGCGGGAAAGGACGCAGATACGCAGTATTTT. Residues: CASSPPRVAGKDADTQYF.

This chain joins TRBV5-8 and TRBJ2-1; 12 nucleotides align to TRBD2. The CDR3 runs 18 residues. Unmatched junction bases numbered 8, after V lost 0 bases and J lost 4 bases. Germline V gene sequence: CDR1 SGHTS, CDR2 YDEGEE. The CDR3 bases are TGTGCCAGCAGCTTGGAACTAGCGGGAGGACTATATTACAATGAGCAGTTCTTC. Translated: CASSLELAGGLYYNEQFF.

The chain links TRBV28 to TRBJ1-6, with D possibly TRBD1 on 5 matching bases. Germline CDR1 and CDR2: MDHEN and SYDVKM. The CDR3 contains 14 residues. Trimming stripped 3 bases from V and 7 bases from J, with 10 bases between. In nucleotides, the CDR3 is TGTGCCAGCAGTTTTTCGGGGGACAATTCACCCCTCCACTTT. Translating gives CASSFSGDNSPLHF.

V and J are TRBV27 and TRBJ2-1, with 7 bases lining up with TRBD2. V trimming: 8 bases; J trimming: 0 bases; junction bases outside the gene matches: 7. Germline V gene data show CDR1 as MNHEY and CDR2 as SMNVEV (reference sequence). The length of the CDR3 is 15 residues. CDR3 sequence: CASALSGTSYNEQFF. The DNA for the CDR3 is TGTGCCAGCGCCCTAAGCGGGACCTCCTACAATGAGCAGTTCTTC.

The rearrangement links TRBV7-2 to TRBJ2-5, with 8 bases lining up with TRBD1. V shed 4 bases and J 5 bases; nucleotides not matched to a gene: 6. CDR3 size: 14 residues. Germline V gene lookup returns CDR1 SGHTA and CDR2 FQGNSA. The CDR3 DNA is TGTGCCAGCAGCTATAGACAGGGGATTGAGACCCAGTACTTC. It yields the protein CASSYRQGIETQYF.

The chain carries TRBV30 and TRBJ1-1; D not resolved. The V gene's germline CDR1 is GTSNPN and CDR2 SVGIG (reference sequence). The V end lost 3 bases, the J end lost 1 base, and 12 bases lay between the germline ends. CDR3 length: 14 amino acids. The CDR3 DNA reads as TGTGCCTGGAGGCTACCACAGAAGAACACTGAAGCTTTCTTT. This encodes CAWRLPQKNTEAFF.

The rearrangement links TRBV29-1 to TRBJ1-2; a weak D match, TRBD1 (5 bases). Germline V gene lookup returns CDR1 SQVTM and CDR2 ANQGSEA. CDR3 length: 15 residues. The V end lost 4 bases, the J end lost 2 bases, and 17 bases lay between the germline ends. The DNA for the CDR3 is TGCAGCGTTGTAGGCTCTGGGGCAGGGAACTATGGCTACACCTTC. Protein: CSVVGSGAGNYGYTF. Full variable domain (missing parts from reference TRBV29-1 and TRBJ1-2): SAVISQKPSRDICQRGTSLTIQCQVDSQVTMMFWYRQQPGQSLTLIATANQGSEATYESGFVIDKFPISRPNLTFSTLTVSNMSPEDSSIYLCSVVGSGAGNYGYTFGSGTRLTVV.

The CDR3 sequence is CASSPAGGIYEQYF. The DNA of the CDR3 is TGTGCCAGCAGCCCAGCGGGAGGCATCTACGAGCAGTACTTC. This sequence joins TRBV11-1 and TRBJ2-7, with TRBD2 matching over 9 bases. V lost 5 bases to trimming and J lost 3 bases; unmatched junction nucleotides: 5. This CDR3 is 14 amino acids long. Germline values: CDR1 SGHAT, CDR2 FQDESV (reference sequence).

The V gene is TRBV3-1 (or the pseudogene TRBV3-2), the J gene TRBJ2-7, with 14 bases fitting TRBD2. The V gene end was trimmed by 0 bases and the J gene end by 0 bases; junction bases not matched to a gene: 13. The V gene's germline CDR1 is LGHDT and CDR2 YNNKEL (reference sequence). There are 21 residues in the CDR3. DNA for the CDR3: TGTGCCAGCAGCCAAGAACCGTCCGGGACTAGCGGGAGTCCCAGCTCCTACGAGCAGTACTTC. As protein: CASSQEPSGTSGSPSSYEQYF.

The chain recombines TRBV18 with TRBJ2-3; D unresolved. The CDR3 is made up of 13 amino acids. Germline CDR1 KGHSH, CDR2 LQKENI. Deletions cut 7 bases from V and 4 bases from J, with 12 bases between. This chain's CDR3 is CASLSSAADTQYF. The CDR3 nucleotides read TGTGCCAGCTTGTCTAGTGCGGCAGATACGCAGTATTTT.

The J gene is TRBJ2-5, the V gene TRBV30, with TRBD2 matching over 8 bases. CDR1 GTSNPN and CDR2 SVGIG come from the germline V gene (reference sequence). The trim removed 2 bases at V and 1 base at J, leaving 6 bases unmatched. The CDR3 spans 15 residues. CDR3 in amino acids: CAWSLLAVGQETQYF. The CDR3 DNA reads TGTGCCTGGAGTTTACTAGCGGTAGGCCAAGAGACCCAGTACTTC.

V and J are TRBV5-4 and TRBJ2-3; TRBD2 aligns across 9 bases. V was clipped by 4 bases and J by 0 bases; unmatched bases: 9. The germline gives CDR1 SGHNT, CDR2 YYREEE (reference sequence). The CDR3 sequence is 17 residues long. The CDR3 DNA is TGTGCCAGCAGCCCCCGACTAGCGGACTCTAGCACAGATACGCAGTATTTT. It yields the protein CASSPRLADSSTDTQYF. Full variable domain (missing parts from reference TRBV5-4 and TRBJ2-3): ETGVTQSPTHLIKTRGQQVTLRCSSQSGHNTVSWYQQALGQGPQFIFQYYREEENGRGNFPPRFSGLQFPNYSSELNVNALELDDSALYLCASSPRLADSSTDTQYFGPGTRLTVL.

The gene calls are TRBV27 and TRBJ2-7; D might be TRBD2 (6 bases). Germline V CDR1 and CDR2: MNHEY, SMNVEV (reference sequence). V was pared by 8 bases and J by 3 bases, with 20 bases between. There are 15 residues in the CDR3. CDR3 sequence (DNA): TGTGCCAGCGGACGATGGGGGGAGGAGGACTACGAGCAGTACTTC. Its protein is CASGRWGEEDYEQYF.

Notes on this clone: This sample also contains other DNA sequences that code for the same CDR3. The genes are TRBV29-1 and TRBJ2-3, with 7 bases identical to TRBD2. The trim removed 1 base at V and 0 bases at J, leaving 4 bases unmatched. Germline V gene sequence: CDR1 SQVTM, CDR2 ANQGSEA. The CDR3 runs to 15 residues. CDR3 region: CSVEASGESTDTQYF. The CDR3 DNA sequence: TGCAGCGTTGAAGCTAGCGGAGAGAGCACAGATACGCAGTATTTT.

A word on this clone: Other nucleotide sequences from this sample produce the same CDR3. The genes are TRBV30 and TRBJ2-7, with a weak D call TRBD2 (5 bases). V dropped 0 bases and J dropped 5 bases, with 5 bases sitting between them. The length of the CDR3 is 11 residues. Germline V lookup: CDR1 GTSNPN, CDR2 SVGIG (reference sequence). CDR3 sequence: CAWSVGDEQYF. CDR3 bases: TGTGCCTGGAGTGTCGGGGACGAGCAGTACTTC.

In this sample, this clone turned up a few times. The chain recombines TRBV5-4 with TRBJ2-1, with 7 positions matching TRBD2. The V gene's germline CDR1 is SGHNT and CDR2 YYREEE (reference sequence). V was pared by 4 bases and J by 5 bases, with 12 bases of the junction left unmatched. This CDR3 has 16 amino acids. Here the CDR3 reads CASSLLITSDHNEQFF. DNA for the CDR3: TGTGCCAGCAGCCTTCTTATCACTAGCGACCACAATGAGCAGTTCTTC.

The chain combines TRBV7-9 with TRBJ2-1; 16 bases line up with TRBD2. Germline values: CDR1 SEHNR, CDR2 FQNEAQ (reference sequence). The CDR3 is 15 residues long. V lost 5 bases to trimming and J lost 9 bases; unmatched junction nucleotides: 4. CDR3 amino acids: CASSPGTSGRAEQFF. Written as DNA, the CDR3 is TGTGCCAGCAGCCCGGGGACTAGCGGGAGGGCTGAGCAGTTCTTC. Together with reference TRBV7-9 and TRBJ2-1, the CDR3 gives the full variable domain: DTGVSQNPRHKITKRGQNVTFRCDPISEHNRLYWYRQTLGQGPEFLTYFQNEAQLEKSRLLSDRFSAERPKGSFSTLEIQRTEQGDSAMYLCASSPGTSGRAEQFFGPGTRLTVL.